This T cell receptor (beta chain) was captured by sequencing in a study of Ad26.COV2.S vaccination and SARS-CoV-2 variants. Study-level information: Within the COV1001 Ad26.COV2.S trial arm, the donor was enrolled. Ad26.COV2.S given intramuscularly, once or twice 56 days apart.

Specified treatment: around 19 received Ad26.COV2.S at low or high dose, single or two shots; five or six received placebo; per-sample allocation not given. Specimens were obtained on day 63 following the first vaccine or placebo injection. Assay: immunoSEQ multiplex PCR; the TCRdb copy retains only in-frame clones and omits some. Found here are roughly 500,000 clones, 87% of them singletons; the top ten hold around 13%. This TCR derives from a person between 18 and 60 years old who received the Ad26.COV2.S COVID-19 vaccine or a placebo. This sample comprised peripheral blood, obtained in a trial of Ad26.COV2.S vaccine versus placebo.

CDR3 DNA: TGTGCCAGCAGCATCGGGACGGGAGGTGTCTACGAGCAGTACTTC. Translated: CASSIGTGGVYEQYF. This rearrangement joins TRBV7-2 to TRBJ2-7; 7 bases match TRBD2. In germline, CDR1 is SGHTA, CDR2 FQGNSA. V gave up 5 bases and J gave up 3 bases; unmatched junction bases: 10. CDR3 length: 15 amino acids.